The subject of this entry is one TCR beta chain. Its antigen is unidentified. This sample is drawn from a study of CD8 T cells in ankylosing spondylitis. Quantitative 5'-RACE with molecular barcodes was used to make the TCR beta libraries. TCRdb re-called the 5' RACE reads with MiXCR, one entry per CDR3 protein. The table has roughly 470,000 distinct CDR3 sequences, 20% to 30% seen once. V lost 4 bases and J lost 6; bases outside the gene matches: 7. CDR3 size: 14 residues. The V gene's germline CDR1 is SGHRS and CDR2 YFSETQ. Study-level findings and limits: Disease-associated clones were reportedly significantly overrepresented in matched ankylosing spondylitis synovial fluid. One TCR beta motif, made up of under ten highly homologous variants, appeared characteristic of ankylosing spondylitis blood. CD8+ by phenotype, disease-linked clones were relatively rare in peripheral blood.

The specimen was blood, either unsorted or a sorted T cell fraction (not recorded which). The TCR sequence derives from a male donor with ankylosing spondylitis. The J gene is TRBJ1-2, the V gene TRBV5-1; 9 bases fit TRBD1. The CDR3 DNA reads as TGCGCCAGCAGCCCGAGAGGGACAGGGCATGGCTACACCTTC. This translates into CASSPRGTGHGYTF. The variable domain in full, completed from reference TRBV5-1 and TRBJ1-2, reads KAGVTQTPRYLIKTRGQQVTLSCSPISGHRSVSWYQQTPGQGLQFLFEYFSETQRNKGNFPGRFSGRQFSNSRSEMNVSTLELGDSALYLCASSPRGTGHGYTFGSGTRLTVV.